These 15 T cell receptor beta chains came from one sample sequenced in a study of blood T cell repertoires in COVID-19. The method was immunoSEQ multiplex PCR; TCRdb's version includes in-frame clones alone and lacks a portion of them. The sample has more than 300,000 clones; approximately 88% are singletons. The sequenced sample was peripheral blood. Receptor source: a woman aged 25 to 39 with COVID-19, enrolled during active disease.

The V and J genes are TRBV5-1 and TRBJ2-1; D may be TRBD1 (5 bases). CDR3 length equals 15 residues. Germline V gives CDR1 SGHRS, CDR2 YFSETQ. V was pared by 3 bases and J by 6 bases, with 16 bases between. DNA for the CDR3: TGCGCCAGCAGCTCAAACCCCGGACAAGTCAATGAGCAGTTCTTC. It specifies CASSSNPGQVNEQFF.

The genes are TRBV2 and TRBJ2-3; no definite D call. The germline V gene has CDR1 SNHLY and CDR2 FYNNEI. The length of the CDR3 is 16 residues. V was pared by 6 bases and J by 6 bases, with 22 bases between. CDR3 nucleotides: TGTGCCAGCAGGTCATATCCCCCTACCTACGCCGATACGCAGTATTTT. Protein sequence: CASRSYPPTYADTQYF.

The rearrangement joins TRBV7-8 to TRBJ1-2, with TRBD1 matching 7 bases. There are 18 residues in the CDR3. V lost 2 bases and J lost 8; bases outside the gene matches: 20. Germline lookup yields CDR1 SGHVS and CDR2 FQNEAQ. The CDR3 DNA follows: TGTGCCAGCAGCTTAAGGGAACGGACCCACAGGGGAGCAGGCGGCTACACCTTC. This codes for CASSLRERTHRGAGGYTF.

The CDR3: CASSYAMRLSADTQYF. In nucleotides, the CDR3 is TGTGCCAGCAGTTACGCGATGAGGCTGAGTGCAGATACGCAGTATTTT. This sequence joins TRBV6-2 or TRBV6-3 and TRBJ2-3, with D uncertain. The V gene lost 2 bases and the J gene lost 4 bases, with 16 bases spanning the gap. The CDR3 consists of 16 residues. Germline V gene data show CDR1 as MNHEY and CDR2 as SVGEGT.

This clone was recorded only once. The rearrangement uses TRBV20-1 and TRBJ2-3, with 11 positions matching TRBD2. V lost 3 bases, J lost 0 bases, and 8 bases stayed unmatched. This CDR3 is built from 17 residues. Germline V gives CDR1 DFQATT, CDR2 SNEGSKA (reference sequence). In DNA form, the CDR3 reads TGCAGTGCTAGTCCGGGACTAGCGGAGGGCAGCACAGATACGCAGTATTTT. Protein sequence: CSASPGLAEGSTDTQYF.

The chain employs TRBV5-1 and TRBJ2-1, with 10 bases identical to TRBD2. V lost 4 bases to trimming and J lost 9 bases; unmatched junction nucleotides: 7. The CDR3 runs to 14 residues. The germline CDR1 and CDR2 sequences are SGHRS and YFSETQ. The CDR3 spells CASSLPSGGGEQFF. In nucleotides, the CDR3 is TGCGCCAGCAGCCTTCCTAGCGGGGGAGGTGAGCAGTTCTTC. The variable domain in full, completed from reference TRBV5-1 and TRBJ2-1, reads KAGVTQTPRYLIKTRGQQVTLSCSPISGHRSVSWYQQTPGQGLQFLFEYFSETQRNKGNFPGRFSGRQFSNSRSEMNVSTLELGDSALYLCASSLPSGGGEQFFGPGTRLTVL.

The chain employs TRBV19 and TRBJ1-2, with 8 nucleotides matching TRBD1. After removal of 5 bases from V and 4 bases from J, the junction contained 9 bases not matched to a gene. The CDR3 has 15 residues. The V gene's germline CDR1 is LNHDA and CDR2 SQIVND (reference sequence). The CDR3 reads CASSRGRGRVYGYTF. The CDR3 DNA reads as TGTGCCAGTAGTCGCGGCAGGGGGCGCGTCTATGGCTACACCTTC.

The chain combines TRBV11-3 with TRBJ1-2, with no clear D. Trimming removed 0 bases at V and 5 bases at J, with 4 bases between. This CDR3 is 12 amino acids long. Germline CDR1 SGHNT, CDR2 YENEEA. The CDR3: CASSLEQYGYTF. CDR3 bases: TGTGCCAGCAGCTTAGAACAGTATGGCTACACCTTC.

CDR3 residues: CASSPRRDNTEAFF. The CDR3, as DNA: TGTGCCAGCTCACCACGGCGGGATAACACTGAAGCTTTCTTT. The J gene is TRBJ1-1, the V gene TRBV18; no clear D gene. Trimming took off 1 base at V and 2 bases at J, with 8 bases between the two ends. The CDR3 extends over 14 amino acids. Germline V gene data show CDR1 as KGHSH and CDR2 as LQKENI.

V is TRBV19 and J is TRBJ2-5; 13 bases agree with TRBD2. V shed 6 bases, J shed 7 bases, and the junction held 11 bases outside the gene matches. The CDR3 extends over 16 amino acids. Germline CDR1 reads LNHDA; CDR2 reads SQIVND (reference sequence). For the CDR3, the DNA is TGTGCCAGTAGGGATCTACTAGCGGGGGGGCCAGCGACCCAGTACTTC. As protein: CASRDLLAGGPATQYF. Supplemented by reference TRBV19 and TRBJ2-5, the full variable domain reads DGGITQSPKYLFRKEGQNVTLSCEQNLNHDAMYWYRQDPGQGLRLIYYSQIVNDFQKGDIAEGYSVSREKKESFPLTVTSAQKNPTAFYLCASRDLLAGGPATQYFGPGTRLLVL.

The V call is TRBV7-9, the J call TRBJ2-5; the D gene is possibly TRBD1 (5 bases). Trimming pared 1 base from V and 4 bases from J, leaving 16 bases between. Per germline, CDR1 SEHNR and CDR2 FQNEAQ (reference sequence). This CDR3 is built from 16 residues. The CDR3 here is CASSLGPGILGETQYF. CDR3 DNA sequence: TGTGCCAGCAGCTTAGGCCCAGGGATCTTAGGAGAGACCCAGTACTTC.

This clone appeared a single time. The rearrangement links TRBV19 to TRBJ1-6; D gene unclear. Germline CDR1 is LNHDA and CDR2 is SQIVND (reference sequence). The CDR3 covers 16 residues. The germline V and J ends were trimmed by 4 bases and 0 bases, with 10 bases remaining between them. CDR3 DNA sequence: TGTGCCAGTAGTACCCGGGGTAGCTCCTATAATTCACCCCTCCACTTT. Encoded protein: CASSTRGSSYNSPLHF. Full variable domain (remainder filled in from reference TRBV19 and TRBJ1-6): DGGITQSPKYLFRKEGQNVTLSCEQNLNHDAMYWYRQDPGQGLRLIYYSQIVNDFQKGDIAEGYSVSREKKESFPLTVTSAQKNPTAFYLCASSTRGSSYNSPLHFGNGTRLTVT.

The chain is built from TRBV7-8 and TRBJ2-1, with D possibly matching TRBD2 (6 bases). Germline CDR1 reads SGHVS; CDR2 reads FQNEAQ. Trimming shortened V by 4 bases and J by 8 bases, and 18 bases separated the two germline ends. There are 15 residues in the CDR3. CDR3 coding DNA: TGTGCCAGCAGCTGGGGCCCCGGGGGTGTTTATGAGCAGTTCTTC. It is translated as CASSWGPGGVYEQFF.

The chain combines TRBV14 with TRBJ1-1; TRBD1 matches at 7 bases. The CDR3 loop spans 15 amino acids. CDR1 is SGHDN, CDR2 FVKESK, per germline. With V trimmed by 4 bases and J by 0 bases, 5 bases remained unmatched. The CDR3 region is CASSLTGQLNTEAFF. As DNA, the CDR3 is TGTGCCAGCAGCCTCACGGGACAGTTGAACACTGAAGCTTTCTTT.

The rearrangement links TRBV27 to TRBJ2-3, with TRBD2 matching over 10 bases. The germline gives CDR1 MNHEY, CDR2 SMNVEV (reference sequence). The trim removed 2 bases at V and 5 bases at J, leaving 4 bases unmatched. The CDR3 has 15 amino acids. CDR3 in amino acids: CASSLLAGAGDTQYF. The CDR3 DNA is TGTGCCAGCAGTTTACTAGCGGGGGCTGGAGATACGCAGTATTTT.